The clone carrying this T cell receptor (beta chain) was observed a few times. Its cognate antigen is unknown. TCRdb processed the multiplex PCR reads anew with MiXCR; each CDR3 protein has one entry. Among under 75,000 distinct CDR3 sequences listed, around 60% were seen once. The entry originates in a study of breast tumors, draining lymph nodes, adjacent tissues. Findings and limits, study-wide: Tumor and nontumor repertoires were significantly more similar in luminal-like than in basal-like breast cancer. Tumor T cell lymph node origin was a supported hypothesis, not proven. Findings are consistent with lymph node origin and intratumoral expansion of most tumor T cells. Tumor TCR diversity was below lymph nodes but above nontumor tissue.

This CDR3 has 11 residues. Germline CDR1 DFQATT, CDR2 SNEGSKA (reference sequence). Deletions cut 4 bases from V and 2 bases from J, with 6 bases between. The receptor was isolated from a female donor with breast cancer. Some clones in this sample may be carry-over from other donors' samples. V is TRBV20-1 and J is TRBJ2-7; D gene uncertain. The sample consisted of breast tumor tissue. CDR3 protein: CSATDTYEQYF. The CDR3 DNA sequence: TGCAGTGCTACCGACACCTACGAGCAGTACTTC.